These 20 T cell receptor beta chains share one sample of origin, sequenced in a study of blood T cell repertoires in COVID-19. Method: immunoSEQ multiplex PCR; TCRdb's copy keeps in-frame clones and lacks some. The top ten clones hold 7% to 8% of a sample with 84,000 or so clones, 88% of them seen once. The sequenced sample consisted of peripheral blood. Every receptor here comes from a man between 65 and 85 years old with acute or convalescent COVID-19.

The chain links TRBV5-1 to TRBJ2-7, with 11 bases fitting TRBD1. The V gene end was trimmed by 4 bases and the J gene end by 3 bases; junction bases not matched to a gene: 6. Germline V gives CDR1 SGHRS, CDR2 YFSETQ. This CDR3 spans 15 amino acids. CDR3 coding DNA: TGCGCCAGCAGCAGGGACAGGGGGGGCGACTACGAGCAGTACTTC. Amino acids: CASSRDRGGDYEQYF. The full variable domain, in which reference TRBV5-1 and TRBJ2-7 provide the parts outside the CDR3, is KAGVTQTPRYLIKTRGQQVTLSCSPISGHRSVSWYQQTPGQGLQFLFEYFSETQRNKGNFPGRFSGRQFSNSRSEMNVSTLELGDSALYLCASSRDRGGDYEQYFGPGTRLTVT.

This clone was picked up a small number of times. The V call is TRBV3-1 (or the pseudogene TRBV3-2), the J call TRBJ2-2, with D maybe TRBD1 (5 bases). Trimming took 5 bases from V and 8 from J, leaving 12 bases between them. From germline, CDR1 is LGHDT and CDR2 YNNKEL (reference sequence). CDR3 length: 13 residues. In DNA, the CDR3 is TGTGCCAGCAGCAGGGGTATTGGTGGGGAGCTGTTTTTT. Its protein is CASSRGIGGELFF.

CDR3 region: CASSQDREGVQYF. The CDR3 DNA reads as TGTGCCAGCAGCCAAGATAGGGAGGGGGTCCAGTACTTC. The V and J genes are TRBV3-1 (or the pseudogene TRBV3-2) and TRBJ2-5; D might be TRBD2 (7 bases). Germline V gives CDR1 LGHDT, CDR2 YNNKEL (reference sequence). The CDR3 extends over 13 amino acids. The germline V and J ends were trimmed by 0 bases and 10 bases, with 12 bases remaining between them.

This chain uses TRBV27 with TRBJ2-5, with D tentatively TRBD2 (6 bases). V lost 0 bases and J 7 bases, leaving 15 bases between the germline ends. This CDR3 region has 15 residues. Germline CDR1 MNHEY, CDR2 SMNVEV (reference sequence). The CDR3 here is CASSLSGTPSWTQYF. The CDR3, as DNA: TGTGCCAGCAGTTTATCGGGGACTCCGTCTTGGACCCAGTACTTC.

This rearrangement joins TRBV5-1 to TRBJ2-1; TRBD1 agrees at 9 bases. V was pared by 2 bases and J by 6 bases, with 3 bases of the junction left unmatched. The CDR3 covers 14 residues. Germline values: CDR1 SGHRS, CDR2 YFSETQ. As DNA, the CDR3 is TGCGCCAGCAGCTTACAGGGGGCTGGCAATGAGCAGTTCTTC. This translates into CASSLQGAGNEQFF.

The chain carries TRBV6-5 and TRBJ1-5, with D unresolved. The CDR3 covers 14 residues. CDR1 MNHEY and CDR2 SVGAGI come from the germline V gene. The V gene lost 5 bases and the J gene lost 7 bases, with 15 bases spanning the gap. This CDR3 reads CASSSAPSDQPQHF. In nucleotides, the CDR3 is TGTGCCAGCAGTAGCGCCCCCAGCGACCAGCCCCAGCATTTT.

The chain combines TRBV9 with TRBJ2-3, with a possible D match to TRBD1 (5 bases). Germline V CDR1 and CDR2: SGDLS, YYNGEE. The CDR3 is made up of 13 amino acids. Trimming pared 3 bases from V and 2 bases from J, leaving 7 bases between. CDR3 residues: CASSEGFTDTQYF. In DNA form, the CDR3 reads TGTGCCAGCAGCGAGGGGTTCACAGATACGCAGTATTTT.

The chain couples TRBV28 to TRBJ1-1; D unclear. The CDR3 covers 15 residues. V lost 3 bases to trimming and J lost 11 bases, with 22 bases between them. Germline CDR1 is MDHEN and CDR2 is SYDVKM. The CDR3 DNA follows: TGTGCCAGCAGTTTTCGGGAGCCTGGGCAAGGCCATGCTTTCTTT. It yields the protein CASSFREPGQGHAFF. Using reference TRBV28 and TRBJ1-1 for the parts outside the CDR3, the full variable domain is DVKVTQSSRYLVKRTGEKVFLECVQDMDHENMFWYRQDPGLGLRLIYFSYDVKMKEKGDIPEGYSVSREKKERFSLILESASTNQTSMYLCASSFREPGQGHAFFGQGTRLTVV.

V is TRBV28 and J is TRBJ1-2; TRBD1 matches 9 bases. Trimming removed 0 bases from V and 3 bases from J; junction bases left unmatched: 5. From germline, CDR1 is MDHEN and CDR2 SYDVKM. The CDR3 extends over 16 amino acids. The CDR3 coding sequence is TGTGCCAGCAGTTTATGGGGGACAGGGACATACTATGGCTACACCTTC. Translation gives CASSLWGTGTYYGYTF.

On this clone: Additional DNA sequences in this sample encode the identical CDR3. The CDR3 is CASSSYNYGYTF. The CDR3 region has the DNA TGTGCCAGCAGTTCCTATAACTATGGCTACACCTTC. The rearrangement links TRBV28 to TRBJ1-2; D uncertain. Germline V gives CDR1 MDHEN, CDR2 SYDVKM. V was clipped by 4 bases and J by 1 base, with 4 bases between them. The CDR3 covers 12 residues.

The rearrangement links TRBV6-1 to TRBJ2-3; 10 nucleotides match TRBD2. CDR1 is MNHNS, CDR2 SASEGT, per germline. This CDR3 has 15 amino acids. The V and J ends lost 4 bases and 2 bases, in that order; junction bases with no gene match: 3. CDR3 protein: CASSGAGGVTDTQYF. The CDR3 bases are TGTGCCAGCAGTGGAGCGGGAGGGGTCACAGATACGCAGTATTTT.

This clone has just one count. This chain joins TRBV6-5 and TRBJ1-2; the match to TRBD1 covers 10 bases. Germline CDR1 and CDR2: MNHEY and SVGAGI. J was trimmed by 3 bases and V by 4 bases; bases with no gene match: 8. CDR3 size: 16 residues. CDR3 in amino acids: CASSSPPGQGYYGYTF. CDR3 bases: TGTGCCAGCAGTTCACCTCCGGGACAGGGGTACTATGGCTACACCTTC.

The chain carries TRBV19 and TRBJ2-1, with TRBD1 matching over 10 bases. Trimming cost V 2 bases and J 6 bases; bases outside gene matches: 10. CDR3 length: 17 amino acids. In germline, CDR1 is LNHDA, CDR2 SQIVND (reference sequence). CDR3 protein: CASSILWRQGAVNEQFF. CDR3 sequence (DNA): TGTGCCAGTAGTATACTCTGGAGACAGGGGGCGGTCAATGAGCAGTTCTTC.

The chain links TRBV18 to TRBJ2-2; D remains ambiguous. CDR3 size: 15 residues. Germline V gene sequence: CDR1 KGHSH, CDR2 LQKENI. Trimming left V 0 bases short and J 5 bases short, with 10 bases between. This CDR3 reads CASSPPAAPTGELFF. For the CDR3, the DNA is TGTGCCAGCTCACCACCGGCGGCGCCTACCGGGGAGCTGTTTTTT.

The V gene is TRBV6-6, the J gene TRBJ2-1; perhaps TRBD2 as D (5 bases). Germline CDR1 reads MNHNY; CDR2 reads SVGAGI (reference sequence). The V end was cut by 6 bases, the J end by 7 bases, with 13 bases between. CDR3 length equals 13 residues. The CDR3 region is CASSPGQRNEQFF. DNA for the CDR3: TGTGCCAGCAGCCCGGGCCAGCGGAATGAGCAGTTCTTC.

The chain uses TRBV5-6 and TRBJ1-1; perhaps TRBD1 as D (5 bases). The ends were cut back, 0 bases at V and 1 base at J, with 7 bases in the middle. Germline V CDR1 and CDR2: SGHDT, YYEEEE. The CDR3 is 14 residues long. CDR3 nucleotide sequence: TGTGCCAGCAGCTTGGTGGGGCGGAACACTGAAGCTTTCTTT. Translating gives CASSLVGRNTEAFF. The full variable domain, completed using reference TRBV5-6 and TRBJ1-1, is DAGVTQSPTHLIKTRGQQVTLRCSPKSGHDTVSWYQQALGQGPQFIFQYYEEEERQRGNFPDRFSGHQFPNYSSELNVNALLLGDSALYLCASSLVGRNTEAFFGQGTRLTVV.

V and J are TRBV7-2 and TRBJ1-2, with D unresolved. Germline-derived CDR1 and CDR2 are SGHTA and FQGNSA. Between the trimmed V and J ends, which lost 5 bases and 0 bases, there was a span of 13 bases. The CDR3 is 15 residues long. This CDR3 reads CASSGRTLANYGYTF. CDR3 bases: TGTGCCAGCAGCGGGAGGACGTTAGCTAACTATGGCTACACCTTC. Full variable domain (outside the CDR3, taken from reference TRBV7-2 and TRBJ1-2): GAGVSQSPSNKVTEKGKDVELRCDPISGHTALYWYRQSLGQGLEFLIYFQGNSAPDKSGLPSDRFSAERTGGSVSTLTIQRTQQEDSAVYLCASSGRTLANYGYTFGSGTRLTVV.

This clone turned up a few times. The chain couples TRBV11-2 to TRBJ2-7; D is perhaps TRBD1 (5 bases). V gave up 2 bases and J gave up 3 bases, with 8 bases separating them. Germline assignment: CDR1 SGHAT and CDR2 FQNNGV. The CDR3 has 13 residues. CDR3 DNA sequence: TGTGCCAGCAGCTTAACAGGAATCTACGAGCAGTACTTC. It codes for CASSLTGIYEQYF.

The chain joins TRBV25-1 to TRBJ1-2; TRBD1 might be the D (5 bases). V lost 2 bases, J lost 4 bases, and 8 bases lay in between. Germline lookup yields CDR1 MGHDK and CDR2 SYGVNS. There are 13 residues in the CDR3. This CDR3 is CASSEAGFYGYTF. CDR3 nucleotides: TGTGCCAGCAGTGAAGCAGGGTTCTATGGCTACACCTTC.

The chain employs TRBV9 and TRBJ2-1, with 8 bases aligning to TRBD1. Losses at the gene ends were 0 bases for V and 9 bases for J; bases not matched to a gene: 8. Germline V gene sequence: CDR1 SGDLS, CDR2 YYNGEE. The CDR3 is 15 residues long. This CDR3 reads CASSVDGTGLGEQFF. CDR3 nucleotides: TGTGCCAGCAGCGTAGATGGGACAGGATTAGGTGAGCAGTTCTTC.